Listed below are T cell receptor beta chains from one sample, sequenced in a study of control samples from healthy donors and cancer patients. The protocol was immunoSEQ multiplex PCR, while the TCRdb copy is restricted to in-frame clones and leaves out a portion. The sample lists tens of thousands of clones; less than 90% were seen once. Input material: blood. The receptors were gathered from a woman aged 55-69 years in good health. Each CDR3 is given with its conserved first and last residue. A D gene is named only where the DNA matches it firmly. Part of the rows lack a size; the others show once, few, many or a class for expanded clones.

CDR3 protein: CASSQATGIPYEQYF
CDR3 DNA: TGCGCCAGCAGCCAGGCGACAGGGATCCCCTACGAGCAGTACTTC
J gene: TRBJ2-7
V gene: TRBV4-3
clone size: .
D gene: TRBD1

CDR3 protein: CASSEAGTRTREQYF
CDR3 DNA: TGTGCCAGCAGTGAGGCGGGTACACGGACCCGCGAGCAGTACTTC
J gene: TRBJ2-7
V gene: TRBV25-1
clone size: .
D gene: .

CDR3 protein: CASRSRGGTGELFF
CDR3 DNA: TGTGCCAGCAGATCCCGGGGAGGGACCGGGGAGCTGTTTTTT
J gene: TRBJ2-2
V gene: TRBV6-7
clone size: .
D gene: TRBD2

CDR3 protein: CASTRYSDQPQHF
CDR3 DNA: TGTGCCAGCACTCGCTATTCCGATCAGCCCCAGCATTTT
J gene: TRBJ1-5
V gene: TRBV28
clone size: .
D gene: .

CDR3 protein: CASSVELLAGGAYGYTF
CDR3 DNA: TGTGCCAGCAGTGTAGAGTTGTTGGCAGGGGGAGCCTATGGCTACACCTTC
J gene: TRBJ1-2
V gene: TRBV2
clone size: .
D gene: TRBD1

CDR3 protein: CASSYSAGGQPQHF
CDR3 DNA: TGTGCCAGCAGTTACTCTGCAGGGGGTCAGCCCCAGCATTTT
J gene: TRBJ1-5
V gene: TRBV6-5
clone size: .
D gene: TRBD1

CDR3 protein: CASIDRTNYGYTF
CDR3 DNA: TGTGCCAGTATCGACAGAACTAACTATGGCTACACCTTC
J gene: TRBJ1-2
V gene: TRBV19
clone size: .
D gene: .

CDR3 protein: CASSVGLGWGNEQFF
CDR3 DNA: TGTGCCAGCAGCGTAGGGTTAGGGTGGGGGAATGAGCAGTTCTTC
J gene: TRBJ2-1
V gene: TRBV9
clone size: .
D gene: .

CDR3 protein: CASSRDSQETQYF
CDR3 DNA: TGCGCCAGCAGCCGGGACAGCCAAGAGACCCAGTACTTC
J gene: TRBJ2-5
V gene: TRBV5-1
clone size: .
D gene: TRBD1

CDR3 protein: CASSFGQSGSYNSPLHF
CDR3 DNA: TGTGCCAGCAGCTTTGGACAGTCCGGCTCCTATAATTCACCCCTCCACTTT
J gene: TRBJ1-6
V gene: TRBV7-8
clone size: .
D gene: .

CDR3 protein: CASSQDLVGLAGAPSTDTQYF
CDR3 DNA: TGCGCCAGCAGCCAAGATCTGGTAGGACTAGCGGGAGCTCCCAGCACAGATACGCAGTATTTT
J gene: TRBJ2-3
V gene: TRBV4-3
clone size: .
D gene: TRBD2

CDR3 protein: CASSSWNQPQHF
CDR3 DNA: TGTGCCAGCAGTTCCTGGAATCAGCCCCAGCATTTT
J gene: TRBJ1-5
V gene: TRBV27
clone size: .
D gene: .

CDR3 protein: CASSFSGANTGELFF
CDR3 DNA: TGCGCCAGCAGCTTTAGCGGAGCGAACACCGGGGAGCTGTTTTTT
J gene: TRBJ2-2
V gene: TRBV5-1
clone size: .
D gene: .

CDR3 protein: CASSPTGTAKNIQYF
CDR3 DNA: TGCGCCAGCAGCCCAACAGGCACAGCCAAAAACATTCAGTACTTC
J gene: TRBJ2-4
V gene: TRBV5-1
clone size: .
D gene: .

CDR3 protein: CASGEGERYQPQHF
CDR3 DNA: TGTGCCAGCGGCGAGGGGGAACGGTATCAGCCCCAGCATTTT
J gene: TRBJ1-5
V gene: TRBV28
clone size: .
D gene: .

CDR3 protein: CASSQVAGSSGNTIYF
CDR3 DNA: TGTGCCAGCAGCCAAGTTGCAGGGAGCTCTGGAAACACCATATATTTT
J gene: TRBJ1-3
V gene: TRBV4-2
clone size: .
D gene: .

CDR3 protein: CSGTSGRGEQYF
CDR3 DNA: TGCAGCGGAACTAGCGGGAGAGGCGAGCAGTACTTC
J gene: TRBJ2-7
V gene: TRBV29-1
clone size: few
D gene: TRBD2

CDR3 protein: CASSSRTRRSFHSPLHF
CDR3 DNA: TGTGCCAGCAGCTCCCGGACACGTCGTTCCTTTCACTCACCCCTCCACTTT
J gene: TRBJ1-6
V gene: TRBV11-2
clone size: .
D gene: .

CDR3 protein: CASSLSGTGNTIYF
CDR3 DNA: TGCGCCAGCAGCTTGTCGGGGACTGGAAACACCATATATTTT
J gene: TRBJ1-3
V gene: TRBV5-1
clone size: .
D gene: .

CDR3 protein: CASSFEGSSTDTQYF
CDR3 DNA: TGTGCCAGCAGCTTTGAGGGATCTAGCACAGATACGCAGTATTTT
J gene: TRBJ2-3
V gene: TRBV11-3
clone size: .
D gene: .

CDR3 protein: CASSVRPGTGPALPAYGYTF
CDR3 DNA: TGTGCCAGTAGTGTTCGTCCCGGGACAGGGCCGGCTTTACCCGCCTATGGCTACACCTTC
J gene: TRBJ1-2
V gene: TRBV19
clone size: .
D gene: TRBD1

CDR3 protein: CASSWTGDPYGYTF
CDR3 DNA: TGCGCCAGCAGCTGGACAGGGGACCCCTATGGCTACACCTTC
J gene: TRBJ1-2
V gene: TRBV5-1
clone size: .
D gene: TRBD1

CDR3 protein: CASSLAGTGGGEQYF
CDR3 DNA: TGTGCCAGCAGCTTAGCCGGGACAGGGGGCGGCGAGCAGTACTTC
J gene: TRBJ2-7
V gene: TRBV11-2
clone size: .
D gene: TRBD1

CDR3 protein: CASSEKFNSRSEKLFF
CDR3 DNA: TGTGCCAGCAGTGAAAAGTTCAACAGCCGGAGTGAAAAACTGTTTTTT
J gene: TRBJ1-4
V gene: TRBV6-1
clone size: .
D gene: .